This is a list of T cell receptor beta chains from one sample in a study of technical replicates of blood from a few donors. Clones were read by immunoSEQ multiplex PCR, and TCRdb kept only the in-frame ones, dropping some. The table includes about 81,000 clones, about 96% detected once. The specimen was T cells isolated from PBMCs. These receptors were obtained from a human donor in good health. Each CDR3 is given with its conserved first and last residue. The D gene is left open where the match is weak. Expanded clones are given a class, and other clones once, few, many or no size at all.

abundance: .; v_gene: TRBV27; j_gene: TRBJ2-1; d_gene: .; CDR3aa: CASSFHGEYEQFF; CDR3nt: TGTGCCAGCAGTTTTCACGGGGAATATGAGCAGTTCTTC
abundance: .; v_gene: TRBV5-5; j_gene: TRBJ1-1; d_gene: .; CDR3aa: CASSLAGSRFLFNTEAFF; CDR3nt: TGTGCCAGCAGCTTGGCCGGTAGCCGTTTCCTTTTCAACACTGAAGCTTTCTTT
abundance: .; v_gene: TRBV19; j_gene: TRBJ1-2; d_gene: TRBD1; CDR3aa: CASSIVPGTGRIGYTF; CDR3nt: TGTGCCAGTAGTATAGTCCCAGGGACAGGGCGGATCGGCTACACCTTC
abundance: .; v_gene: TRBV29-1; j_gene: TRBJ2-1; d_gene: .; CDR3aa: CSVGQLVRSYNEQFF; CDR3nt: TGCAGCGTTGGCCAGCTAGTTCGCTCCTACAATGAGCAGTTCTTC
abundance: .; v_gene: TRBV2; j_gene: TRBJ2-5; d_gene: .; CDR3aa: CASSAGYQETQYF; CDR3nt: TGTGCCAGCAGCGCGGGGTACCAAGAGACCCAGTACTTC
abundance: .; v_gene: TRBV5-1; j_gene: TRBJ2-2; d_gene: .; CDR3aa: CASSLTRATNTGELFF; CDR3nt: TGCGCCAGCAGCTTGACGCGAGCGACCAACACCGGGGAGCTGTTTTTT
abundance: .; v_gene: TRBV28; j_gene: TRBJ2-4; d_gene: .; CDR3aa: CASSRVMAKNIQYF; CDR3nt: TGTGCCAGCAGCCGTGTTATGGCCAAAAACATTCAGTACTTC
abundance: .; v_gene: TRBV6-4; j_gene: TRBJ1-5; d_gene: .; CDR3aa: CASSEKPGSNQPQHF; CDR3nt: TGTGCCAGCAGTGAAAAACCGGGGTCCAATCAGCCCCAGCATTTT
abundance: .; v_gene: TRBV5-4; j_gene: TRBJ1-3; d_gene: TRBD1; CDR3aa: CASSSHGTGVLTIYF; CDR3nt: TGTGCCAGCAGCTCCCACGGGACAGGAGTTCTCACCATATATTTT
abundance: .; v_gene: TRBV7-9; j_gene: TRBJ2-5; d_gene: TRBD2; CDR3aa: CASSARLAGGPLQETQYF; CDR3nt: TGTGCCAGCAGCGCGAGACTAGCGGGAGGGCCATTACAAGAGACCCAGTACTTC
abundance: once; v_gene: TRBV7-9; j_gene: TRBJ2-5; d_gene: .; CDR3aa: CASSLVPGERETQYF; CDR3nt: TGTGCCAGCAGCTTAGTTCCGGGAGAAAGAGAGACCCAGTACTTC
abundance: .; v_gene: TRBV5-1; j_gene: TRBJ2-6; d_gene: .; CDR3aa: CASSFGLGANVLTF; CDR3nt: TGCGCCAGCAGCTTCGGGTTAGGGGCCAACGTCCTGACTTTC
abundance: .; v_gene: TRBV11-2; j_gene: TRBJ2-4; d_gene: TRBD2; CDR3aa: CASSSSGRGFGKNIQYF; CDR3nt: TGTGCCAGCAGCTCTAGCGGGAGGGGATTCGGCAAAAACATTCAGTACTTC
abundance: .; v_gene: TRBV15; j_gene: TRBJ2-6; d_gene: .; CDR3aa: CATSMAGSGANVLTF; CDR3nt: TGTGCCACCAGCATGGCGGGCTCTGGGGCCAACGTCCTGACTTTC
abundance: .; v_gene: TRBV27; j_gene: TRBJ1-6; d_gene: .; CDR3aa: CASSFGRVLGTSNSPLHF; CDR3nt: TGTGCCAGCAGTTTCGGCAGGGTATTGGGTACATCCAATTCACCCCTCCACTTT
abundance: few; v_gene: TRBV10-3; j_gene: TRBJ2-3; d_gene: TRBD2; CDR3aa: CAISGLAGAQDTQYF; CDR3nt: TGTGCCATCAGTGGACTAGCGGGAGCCCAAGATACGCAGTATTTT
abundance: .; v_gene: TRBV14; j_gene: TRBJ2-7; d_gene: TRBD2; CDR3aa: CASSPSSGSSYEQYF; CDR3nt: TGTGCCAGCAGCCCCTCTAGCGGGAGTAGTTACGAGCAGTACTTC
abundance: .; v_gene: TRBV6-1; j_gene: TRBJ1-5; d_gene: TRBD1; CDR3aa: CASSEVPQPGQGSNQPQHF; CDR3nt: TGTGCCAGCAGTGAAGTACCCCAGCCGGGACAGGGAAGCAATCAGCCCCAGCATTTT
abundance: .; v_gene: TRBV30; j_gene: TRBJ2-3; d_gene: .; CDR3aa: CAWSPRDTQYF; CDR3nt: TGTGCCTGGAGTCCACGGGATACGCAGTATTTT
abundance: .; v_gene: TRBV13; j_gene: TRBJ1-2; d_gene: TRBD1; CDR3aa: CASSMDRGGYGYTF; CDR3nt: TGTGCCAGCAGCATGGACAGGGGAGGGTATGGCTACACCTTC
abundance: .; v_gene: TRBV7-9; j_gene: TRBJ1-1; d_gene: .; CDR3aa: CASSPTVGTEAFF; CDR3nt: TGTGCCAGCAGCCCGACAGTTGGAACTGAAGCTTTCTTT
abundance: .; v_gene: TRBV2; j_gene: TRBJ1-1; d_gene: TRBD1; CDR3aa: CASSGGTGVQGGPEAFF; CDR3nt: TGTGCCAGCAGTGGTGGGACAGGGGTTCAGGGGGGACCCGAAGCTTTCTTT
abundance: .; v_gene: TRBV10-3; j_gene: TRBJ2-7; d_gene: TRBD2; CDR3aa: CAIRDIAGLTPYEQYF; CDR3nt: TGTGCCATCAGGGACATAGCGGGATTGACCCCCTACGAGCAGTACTTC
abundance: .; v_gene: TRBV10-3; j_gene: TRBJ1-1; d_gene: TRBD1; CDR3aa: CAISELRQGLNTEAFF; CDR3nt: TGTGCCATCAGTGAATTAAGACAGGGCCTGAACACTGAAGCTTTCTTT
abundance: .; v_gene: TRBV5-6; j_gene: TRBJ1-4; d_gene: .; CDR3aa: CASSWVDSPNEKLFF; CDR3nt: TGTGCCAGCAGTTGGGTGGACAGCCCTAATGAAAAACTGTTTTTT
abundance: .; v_gene: TRBV9; j_gene: TRBJ1-2; d_gene: .; CDR3aa: CASSVVDNRYGYTF; CDR3nt: TGTGCCAGCAGCGTAGTGGACAACCGCTATGGCTACACCTTC
abundance: .; v_gene: TRBV5-4; j_gene: TRBJ2-7; d_gene: TRBD2; CDR3aa: CASSLSSGGTYEQYF; CDR3nt: TGTGCCAGCAGCTTGAGTTCGGGGGGTACCTACGAGCAGTACTTC
abundance: .; v_gene: TRBV4-1; j_gene: TRBJ2-5; d_gene: .; CDR3aa: CASSTFGLARETQYF; CDR3nt: TGCGCCAGCAGCACCTTTGGGCTAGCGAGAGAGACCCAGTACTTC
abundance: .; v_gene: TRBV6-6; j_gene: TRBJ2-2; d_gene: TRBD1; CDR3aa: CASNRDRSTGELFF; CDR3nt: TGTGCCAGCAACCGGGACAGGAGTACCGGGGAGCTGTTTTTT
abundance: once; v_gene: TRBV27; j_gene: TRBJ1-6; d_gene: TRBD1; CDR3aa: CASSPSPTGSPLHF; CDR3nt: TGTGCCAGCAGTCCCTCTCCGACAGGGTCACCCCTCCACTTT
abundance: .; v_gene: TRBV7-9; j_gene: TRBJ2-5; d_gene: TRBD2; CDR3aa: CASSPGLAGGQATQYF; CDR3nt: TGTGCCAGCAGCCCCGGACTAGCGGGGGGGCAGGCGACCCAGTACTTC
abundance: .; v_gene: TRBV19; j_gene: TRBJ1-2; d_gene: .; CDR3aa: CASSPPVFYGYTF; CDR3nt: TGTGCCAGTAGCCCCCCGGTATTCTATGGCTACACCTTC
abundance: .; v_gene: TRBV29-1; j_gene: TRBJ2-1; d_gene: TRBD2; CDR3aa: CSGTSGGPIPNYNEQFF; CDR3nt: TGCAGCGGAACTAGCGGAGGCCCCATCCCCAACTACAATGAGCAGTTCTTC
abundance: .; v_gene: TRBV27; j_gene: TRBJ2-7; d_gene: .; CDR3aa: CASRPTGKGAYEQYF; CDR3nt: TGTGCCAGCAGGCCAACAGGGAAAGGGGCCTACGAGCAGTACTTC
abundance: .; v_gene: TRBV4-2; j_gene: TRBJ2-1; d_gene: TRBD1; CDR3aa: CASSQDAQGAQNEQFF; CDR3nt: TGTGCCAGCAGCCAAGACGCCCAGGGGGCGCAAAATGAGCAGTTCTTC
abundance: .; v_gene: TRBV7-2; j_gene: TRBJ1-2; d_gene: TRBD1; CDR3aa: CASSFHRDRGRDNYGYTF; CDR3nt: TGTGCCAGCAGCTTTCACCGGGACAGGGGGCGCGATAACTATGGCTACACCTTC
abundance: .; v_gene: TRBV6-5; j_gene: TRBJ1-2; d_gene: TRBD1; CDR3aa: CASSYWGQAGYTF; CDR3nt: TGTGCCAGCAGTTACTGGGGACAGGCGGGCTACACCTTC
abundance: .; v_gene: TRBV5-5; j_gene: TRBJ1-1; d_gene: .; CDR3aa: CASSLFWSVPGGTEAFF; CDR3nt: TGTGCCAGCAGCTTGTTTTGGTCGGTGCCAGGAGGCACTGAAGCTTTCTTT
abundance: .; v_gene: TRBV19; j_gene: TRBJ2-1; d_gene: .; CDR3aa: CASHWGGARNEQFF; CDR3nt: TGTGCCTCACACTGGGGGGGGGCGCGCAATGAGCAGTTCTTC
abundance: .; v_gene: TRBV29-1; j_gene: TRBJ2-1; d_gene: TRBD1; CDR3aa: CSVDTGGHNEQFF; CDR3nt: TGCAGCGTTGACACAGGGGGGCATAATGAGCAGTTCTTC
abundance: .; v_gene: TRBV6-6; j_gene: TRBJ1-2; d_gene: TRBD1; CDR3aa: CASSPKATGNYGYTF; CDR3nt: TGTGCCAGCAGCCCCAAGGCGACAGGGAACTATGGCTACACCTTC
abundance: .; v_gene: TRBV10-2; j_gene: TRBJ2-7; d_gene: TRBD1; CDR3aa: CASHRTGQIYEQYF; CDR3nt: TGCGCCAGCCATAGGACAGGGCAAATCTACGAGCAGTACTTC
abundance: .; v_gene: TRBV13; j_gene: TRBJ2-7; d_gene: .; CDR3aa: CASSRQGTYEQYF; CDR3nt: TGTGCCAGCAGCCGGCAGGGGACGTACGAGCAGTACTTC
abundance: .; v_gene: TRBV5-4; j_gene: TRBJ1-6; d_gene: TRBD1; CDR3aa: CASSLGGQGAYNSPLHF; CDR3nt: TGTGCCAGCAGCTTGGGAGGACAGGGTGCCTATAATTCACCCCTCCACTTT
abundance: .; v_gene: TRBV25-1; j_gene: TRBJ2-1; d_gene: TRBD2; CDR3aa: CASSELGLRLLNEQFF; CDR3nt: TGTGCCAGCAGTGAATTGGGACTACGTCTGCTCAATGAGCAGTTCTTC
abundance: .; v_gene: TRBV29-1; j_gene: TRBJ1-1; d_gene: .; CDR3aa: CSVGLPAENTEAFF; CDR3nt: TGCAGCGTTGGACTCCCTGCGGAGAACACTGAAGCTTTCTTT
abundance: .; v_gene: TRBV15; j_gene: TRBJ1-1; d_gene: .; CDR3aa: CATFRSAGDTEAFF; CDR3nt: TGTGCCACCTTTAGAAGCGCAGGGGACACTGAAGCTTTCTTT
abundance: once; v_gene: TRBV5-6; j_gene: TRBJ1-2; d_gene: .; CDR3aa: CASSLDRESTF; CDR3nt: TGTGCCAGCAGCTTGGACAGGGAGAGCACCTTC
abundance: .; v_gene: TRBV6-5; j_gene: TRBJ2-1; d_gene: .; CDR3aa: CASISQGPYNEQFF; CDR3nt: TGTGCCAGCATTAGCCAGGGGCCCTACAATGAGCAGTTCTTC
abundance: .; v_gene: TRBV6-1; j_gene: TRBJ2-2; d_gene: .; CDR3aa: CASSGAQNTGELFF; CDR3nt: TGTGCCAGCAGTGGGGCCCAGAACACCGGGGAGCTGTTTTTT
abundance: once; v_gene: TRBV30; j_gene: TRBJ2-5; d_gene: TRBD2; CDR3aa: CAILAGGETQYF; CDR3nt: TGTGCCATACTAGCGGGGGGGGAGACCCAGTACTTC
abundance: .; v_gene: TRBV27; j_gene: TRBJ2-1; d_gene: .; CDR3aa: CASSTQPYNEQFF; CDR3nt: TGTGCCAGCAGTACACAGCCCTACAATGAGCAGTTCTTC
abundance: .; v_gene: TRBV4-1; j_gene: TRBJ1-4; d_gene: .; CDR3aa: CASSPGVPSTNEKLFF; CDR3nt: TGCGCCAGCAGCCCCGGGGTGCCGTCAACTAATGAAAAACTGTTTTTT
abundance: .; v_gene: TRBV6-5; j_gene: TRBJ1-2; d_gene: .; CDR3aa: CASSGSRQSIYGYTF; CDR3nt: TGTGCCAGCAGTGGGTCCCGACAGTCTATCTATGGCTACACCTTC
abundance: .; v_gene: TRBV28; j_gene: TRBJ2-7; d_gene: .; CDR3aa: CASSWGLGSEQYF; CDR3nt: TGTGCCAGCAGTTGGGGACTGGGATCGGAGCAGTACTTC
abundance: .; v_gene: TRBV18; j_gene: TRBJ2-5; d_gene: TRBD2; CDR3aa: CASSPPAGTSGEETQYF; CDR3nt: TGTGCCAGCTCACCACCGGCTGGGACTAGCGGCGAAGAGACCCAGTACTTC
abundance: .; v_gene: TRBV7-9; j_gene: TRBJ2-4; d_gene: TRBD1; CDR3aa: CASSFGTGEDIQYF; CDR3nt: TGTGCCAGCAGCTTCGGGACAGGGGAAGACATTCAGTACTTC